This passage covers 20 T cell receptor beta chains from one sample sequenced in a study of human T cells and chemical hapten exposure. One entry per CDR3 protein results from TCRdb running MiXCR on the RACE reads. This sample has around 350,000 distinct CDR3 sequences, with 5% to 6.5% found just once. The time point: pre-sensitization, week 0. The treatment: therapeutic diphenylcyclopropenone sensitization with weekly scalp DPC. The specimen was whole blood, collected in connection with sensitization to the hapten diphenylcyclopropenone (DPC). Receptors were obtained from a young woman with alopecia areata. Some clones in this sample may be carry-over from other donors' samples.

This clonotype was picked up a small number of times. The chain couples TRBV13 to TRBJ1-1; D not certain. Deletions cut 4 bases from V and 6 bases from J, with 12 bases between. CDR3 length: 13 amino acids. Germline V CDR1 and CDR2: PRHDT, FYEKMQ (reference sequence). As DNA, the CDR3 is TGTGCCAGCAGCTCCCGGAGAGGGTCTGAAGCTTTCTTT. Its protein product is CASSSRRGSEAFF.

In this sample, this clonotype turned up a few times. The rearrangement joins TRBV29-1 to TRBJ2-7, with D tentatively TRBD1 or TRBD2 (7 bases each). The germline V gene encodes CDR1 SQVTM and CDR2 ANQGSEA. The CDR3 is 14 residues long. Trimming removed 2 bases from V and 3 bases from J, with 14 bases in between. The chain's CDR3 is CSVESQGGNYEQYF. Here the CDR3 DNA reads TGCAGCGTTGAATCCCAGGGGGGGAACTACGAGCAGTACTTC.

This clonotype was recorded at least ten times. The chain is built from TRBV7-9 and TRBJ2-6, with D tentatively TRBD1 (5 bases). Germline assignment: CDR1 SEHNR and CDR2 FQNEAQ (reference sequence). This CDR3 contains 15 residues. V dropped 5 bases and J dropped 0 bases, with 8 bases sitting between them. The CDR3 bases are TGTGCCAGCAGCAAGGGGAACTCTGGGGCCAACGTCCTGACTTTC. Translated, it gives CASSKGNSGANVLTF.

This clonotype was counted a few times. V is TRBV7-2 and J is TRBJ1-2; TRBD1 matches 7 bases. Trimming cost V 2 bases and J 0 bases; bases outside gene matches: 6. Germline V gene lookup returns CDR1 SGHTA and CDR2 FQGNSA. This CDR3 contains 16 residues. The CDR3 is CASSLMGQGANYGYTF. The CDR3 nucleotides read TGTGCCAGCAGCTTAATGGGGCAGGGGGCTAACTATGGCTACACCTTC.

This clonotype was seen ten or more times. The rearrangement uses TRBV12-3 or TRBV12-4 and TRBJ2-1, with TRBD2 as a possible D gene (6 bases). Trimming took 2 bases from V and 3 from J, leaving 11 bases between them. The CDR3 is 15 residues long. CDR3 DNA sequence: TGTGCCAGCAGTTTAAGCCCGGGGGTCTACAATGAGCAGTTCTTC. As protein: CASSLSPGVYNEQFF.

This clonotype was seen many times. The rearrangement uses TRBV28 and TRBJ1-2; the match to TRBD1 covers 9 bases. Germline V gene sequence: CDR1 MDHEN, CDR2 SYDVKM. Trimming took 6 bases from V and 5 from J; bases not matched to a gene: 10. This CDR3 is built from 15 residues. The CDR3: CASSPAGTGTYGYTF. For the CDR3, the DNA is TGTGCCAGCAGCCCTGCCGGGACAGGGACATATGGCTACACCTTC.

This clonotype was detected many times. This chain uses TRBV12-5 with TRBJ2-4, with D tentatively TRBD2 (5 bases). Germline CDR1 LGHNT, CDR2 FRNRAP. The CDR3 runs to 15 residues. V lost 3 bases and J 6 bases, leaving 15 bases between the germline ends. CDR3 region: CASGFPSGSLNIQYF. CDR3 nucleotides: TGTGCTAGTGGTTTCCCGTCGGGGAGCCTAAACATTCAGTACTTC.

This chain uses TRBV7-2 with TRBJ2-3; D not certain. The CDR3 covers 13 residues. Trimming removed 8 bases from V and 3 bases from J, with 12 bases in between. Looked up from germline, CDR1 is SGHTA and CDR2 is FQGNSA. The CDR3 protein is CASGARRTDTQYF. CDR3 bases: TGTGCCAGCGGAGCCCGAAGGACAGATACGCAGTATTTT.

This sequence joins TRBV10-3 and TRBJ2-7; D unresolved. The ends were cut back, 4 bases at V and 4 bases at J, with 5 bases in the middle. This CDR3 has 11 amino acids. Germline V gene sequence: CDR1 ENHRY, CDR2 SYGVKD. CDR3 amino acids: CAISGNYEQYF. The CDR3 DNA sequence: TGTGCCATCAGTGGAAATTACGAGCAGTACTTC.

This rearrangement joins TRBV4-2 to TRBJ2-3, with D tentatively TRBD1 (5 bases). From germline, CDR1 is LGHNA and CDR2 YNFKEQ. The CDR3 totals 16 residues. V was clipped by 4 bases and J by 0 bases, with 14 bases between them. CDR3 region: CASSRLGPDSTDTQYF. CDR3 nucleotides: TGTGCCAGCAGCCGTCTGGGGCCTGATAGCACAGATACGCAGTATTTT.

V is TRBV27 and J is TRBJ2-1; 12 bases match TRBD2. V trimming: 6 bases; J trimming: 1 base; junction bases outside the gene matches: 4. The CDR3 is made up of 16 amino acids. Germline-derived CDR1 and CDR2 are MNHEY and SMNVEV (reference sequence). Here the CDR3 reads CASRVTSGGSYNEQFF. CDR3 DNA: TGTGCCAGCAGGGTAACTAGCGGGGGGTCCTACAATGAGCAGTTCTTC.

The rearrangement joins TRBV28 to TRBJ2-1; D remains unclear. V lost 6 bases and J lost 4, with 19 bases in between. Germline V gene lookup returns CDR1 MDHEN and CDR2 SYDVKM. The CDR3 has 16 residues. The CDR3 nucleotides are TGTGCCAGCAGCGATAGGTCCGAGTCCCTTTACAATGAGCAGTTCTTC. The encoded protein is CASSDRSESLYNEQFF.

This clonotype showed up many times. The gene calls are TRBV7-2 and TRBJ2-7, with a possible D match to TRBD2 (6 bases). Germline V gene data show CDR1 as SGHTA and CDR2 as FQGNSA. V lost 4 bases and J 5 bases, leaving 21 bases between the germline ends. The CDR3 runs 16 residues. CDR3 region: CASSYGGWGRRDEQYF. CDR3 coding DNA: TGTGCCAGCAGCTATGGGGGGTGGGGCCGGAGGGACGAGCAGTACTTC.

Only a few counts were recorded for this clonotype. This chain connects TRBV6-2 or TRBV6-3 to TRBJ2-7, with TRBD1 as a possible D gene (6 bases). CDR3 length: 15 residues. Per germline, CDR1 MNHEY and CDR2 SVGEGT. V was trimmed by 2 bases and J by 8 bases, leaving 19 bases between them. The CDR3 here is CASSYPDPTRGKQYF. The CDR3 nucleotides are TGTGCCAGCAGTTACCCGGACCCAACTAGGGGGAAGCAGTACTTC.

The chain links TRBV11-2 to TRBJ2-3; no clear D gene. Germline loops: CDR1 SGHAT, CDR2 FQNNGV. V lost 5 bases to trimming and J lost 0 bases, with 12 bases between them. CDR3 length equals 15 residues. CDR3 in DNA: TGTGCCAGCAGCCAGACTGGAACTAGCACAGATACGCAGTATTTT. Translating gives CASSQTGTSTDTQYF.

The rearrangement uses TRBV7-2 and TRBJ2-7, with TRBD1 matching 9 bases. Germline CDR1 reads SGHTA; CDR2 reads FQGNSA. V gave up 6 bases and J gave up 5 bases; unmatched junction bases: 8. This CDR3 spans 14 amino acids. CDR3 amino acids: CASRISDRGNEQYF. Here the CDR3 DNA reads TGTGCCAGCAGGATCTCAGACAGGGGGAACGAGCAGTACTTC.

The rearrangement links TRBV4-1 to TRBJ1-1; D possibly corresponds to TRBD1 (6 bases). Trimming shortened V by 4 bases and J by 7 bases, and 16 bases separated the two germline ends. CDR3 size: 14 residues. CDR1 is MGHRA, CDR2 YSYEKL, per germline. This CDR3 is CASSPVITGFEAFF. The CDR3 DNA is TGCGCCAGCAGCCCAGTTATAACAGGGTTTGAAGCTTTCTTT.

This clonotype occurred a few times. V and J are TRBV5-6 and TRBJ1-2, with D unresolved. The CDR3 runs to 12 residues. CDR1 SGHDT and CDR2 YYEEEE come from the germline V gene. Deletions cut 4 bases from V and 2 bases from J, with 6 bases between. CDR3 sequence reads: CASSALNYGYTF. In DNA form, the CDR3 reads TGTGCCAGCAGCGCCTTGAACTATGGCTACACCTTC.

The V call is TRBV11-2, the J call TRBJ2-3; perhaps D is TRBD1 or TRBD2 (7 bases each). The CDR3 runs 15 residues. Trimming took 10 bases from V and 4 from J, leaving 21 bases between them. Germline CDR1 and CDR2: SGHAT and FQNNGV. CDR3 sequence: CAITFGAGGADTQYF. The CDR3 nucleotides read TGTGCCATTACGTTCGGGGCAGGGGGGGCAGATACGCAGTATTTT.

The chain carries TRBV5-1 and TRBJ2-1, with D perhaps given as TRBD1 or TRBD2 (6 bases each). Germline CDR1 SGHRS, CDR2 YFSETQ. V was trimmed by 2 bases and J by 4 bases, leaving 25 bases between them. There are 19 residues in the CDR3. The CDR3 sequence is CASSFSPQSGAVNYNEQFF. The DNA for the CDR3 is TGCGCCAGCAGCTTTTCCCCTCAATCGGGGGCGGTCAATTACAATGAGCAGTTCTTC.